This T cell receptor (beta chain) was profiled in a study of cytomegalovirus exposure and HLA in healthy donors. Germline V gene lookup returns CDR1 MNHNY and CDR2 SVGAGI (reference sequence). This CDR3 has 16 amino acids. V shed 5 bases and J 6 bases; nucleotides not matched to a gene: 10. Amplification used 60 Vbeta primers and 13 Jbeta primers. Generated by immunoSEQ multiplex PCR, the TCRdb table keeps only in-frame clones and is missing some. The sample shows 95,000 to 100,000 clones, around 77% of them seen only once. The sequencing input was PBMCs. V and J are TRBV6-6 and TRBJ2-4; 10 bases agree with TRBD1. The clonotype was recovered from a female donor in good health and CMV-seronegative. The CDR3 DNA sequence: TGTGCCAGCAGTCTCTTTTTGGGACAGGGGTCAAACATTCAGTACTTC. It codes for CASSLFLGQGSNIQYF.